Presented here are 4 T cell receptor beta chains from one specimen sequenced in a study of shared clonotypes between healthy human individuals. Using immunoSEQ multiplex PCR, the repertoire was profiled, and TCRdb retains in-frame clones only, with some absent. This sample has millions of clones, with more than 90% found just once. The sequenced sample was naive CD4+ T cells sorted from blood. Subset meaning: CD45RA+ positively selected. The receptors shown here come from a young man in good health.

A note on this clone: Other DNA sequences of this sample code for an identical CDR3. The V and J genes are TRBV5-1 and TRBJ2-5; 10 bases agree with TRBD2. This CDR3 spans 15 amino acids. Looked up from germline, CDR1 is SGHRS and CDR2 is YFSETQ. Trimming removed 0 bases from V and 5 bases from J; junction bases left unmatched: 4. The CDR3 region is CASSLAAGGPETQYF. The DNA of the CDR3 is TGCGCCAGCAGCTTGGCAGCGGGAGGGCCGGAGACCCAGTACTTC.

CDR3 residues: CASSFYTGANTEAFF. The CDR3 DNA sequence: TGCGCCAGCAGCTTTTACACAGGGGCGAACACTGAAGCTTTCTTT. V gene TRBV5-1 combines with J gene TRBJ1-1; 7 nucleotides match TRBD1. Germline-derived CDR1 and CDR2 are SGHRS and YFSETQ. The CDR3 is 15 amino acids. The trim removed 2 bases at V and 1 base at J, leaving 5 bases unmatched. Combining the CDR3 with reference TRBV5-1 and TRBJ1-1 gives the whole variable domain KAGVTQTPRYLIKTRGQQVTLSCSPISGHRSVSWYQQTPGQGLQFLFEYFSETQRNKGNFPGRFSGRQFSNSRSEMNVSTLELGDSALYLCASSFYTGANTEAFFGQGTRLTVV.

V gene TRBV9 combines with J gene TRBJ2-5; D may be TRBD2 (6 bases). The CDR3 is 14 amino acids. V dropped 2 bases and J dropped 7 bases, with 15 bases sitting between them. Germline CDR1 is SGDLS and CDR2 is YYNGEE. The CDR3 region has the DNA TGTGCCAGCAGCGTTACAGCGGGCTCAGGGACCCAGTACTTC. Translating gives CASSVTAGSGTQYF.

In the case of this clone: The conserved phenylalanine or tryptophan is not found at the CDR3 terminus, so this likely reflects a read error. The DNA is omitted, as the CDR3 cannot be located on it reliably, and the CDR3 follows TCRdb's listing. The rearrangement uses TRBV20-1 and TRBJ2-7; the listed D gene, TRBD2, was not tested against the DNA. Germline lookup yields CDR1 DFQATT and CDR2 SNEGSKA (reference sequence). The CDR3 has 8 amino acids, counting both end residues. The chain's CDR3 is CSAGLDPS.